These T cell receptor beta chains were read from a single sample in a study of identical twins. TCRdb used MiXCR to reprocess the 5' RACE reads, holding one entry per CDR3 protein. The sample lists about 700,000 distinct CDR3 sequences, more than 6.5% seen once, with 0.98% in the top ten. This sample was shared with a second study, whose subject was yellow fever vaccine responses in identical twins.

The sample comprised PBMCs. The receptor source for this set is a woman under 30 in good health. The CDR3 runs from the conserved cysteine through the conserved F or W. The D gene is left open where the match is weak. Clone sizes are given selectively: once, few, many, or a class where the clone is expanded.

d_gene: -
v_gene: TRBV5-1
j_gene: TRBJ2-5
abundance: -
CDR3aa: CASSFGSTGLQETQYF
CDR3nt: TGCGCCAGCAGCTTTGGGAGTACAGGGTTACAAGAGACCCAGTACTTC

d_gene: TRBD2
v_gene: TRBV7-1
j_gene: TRBJ2-7
abundance: many
CDR3aa: CASSSRSPALGLAGGVSYEQYF
CDR3nt: TGTGCCAGCAGCTCACGTAGTCCGGCACTCGGACTAGCGGGGGGGGTCTCCTACGAGCAGTACTTC

d_gene: TRBD2
v_gene: TRBV3-1
j_gene: TRBJ2-5
abundance: few
CDR3aa: CASSQSRSGGLQETQYF
CDR3nt: TGTGCCAGCAGCCAATCTCGGAGCGGGGGACTGCAAGAGACCCAGTACTTC

d_gene: -
v_gene: TRBV27
j_gene: TRBJ2-4
abundance: -
CDR3aa: CASSLSGGGAKNIQYF
CDR3nt: TGTGCCAGCAGTTTATCTGGTGGGGGAGCCAAAAACATTCAGTACTTC

d_gene: TRBD1
v_gene: TRBV5-1
j_gene: TRBJ2-3
abundance: many
CDR3aa: CASRGFTGESTDTQYF
CDR3nt: TGCGCCAGCAGGGGTTTCACAGGGGAATCCACAGATACGCAGTATTTT

d_gene: -
v_gene: TRBV12-3/TRBV12-4
j_gene: TRBJ2-2
abundance: many
CDR3aa: CASRTTANTGELFF
CDR3nt: TGTGCCAGCAGGACGACAGCGAACACCGGGGAGCTGTTTTTT

d_gene: TRBD2
v_gene: TRBV13
j_gene: TRBJ2-7
abundance: -
CDR3aa: CASSPPFDGRAAYEQYF
CDR3nt: TGTGCCAGCAGCCCCCCTTTTGATGGGAGGGCAGCCTACGAGCAGTACTTC

d_gene: TRBD2
v_gene: TRBV5-1
j_gene: TRBJ2-7
abundance: -
CDR3aa: CASSSTGTSGYEQYF
CDR3nt: TGCGCCAGCAGCTCGACCGGGACTAGCGGCTACGAGCAGTACTTC

d_gene: TRBD1
v_gene: TRBV19
j_gene: TRBJ1-1
abundance: -
CDR3aa: CASTTPDRPPRLGTEAFF
CDR3nt: TGTGCCAGTACCACTCCGGACAGGCCCCCCAGATTGGGCACTGAAGCTTTCTTT

d_gene: TRBD1
v_gene: TRBV6-1
j_gene: TRBJ1-2
abundance: many
CDR3aa: CAIRDSLNYGYTF
CDR3nt: TGTGCCATCAGGGACAGCCTTAACTATGGCTACACCTTC

d_gene: -
v_gene: TRBV5-1
j_gene: TRBJ2-7
abundance: few
CDR3aa: CASSRKEYYEQYF
CDR3nt: TGCGCCAGCAGCCGAAAAGAATACTACGAGCAGTACTTC

d_gene: -
v_gene: TRBV27
j_gene: TRBJ2-7
abundance: -
CDR3aa: CASSYPPYYEQYF
CDR3nt: TGTGCCAGCAGTTATCCACCCTACTACGAGCAGTACTTC

d_gene: TRBD1
v_gene: TRBV29-1
j_gene: TRBJ1-1
abundance: many
CDR3aa: CSVAGGPSEAFF
CDR3nt: TGCAGCGTTGCAGGGGGTCCCTCTGAAGCTTTCTTT

d_gene: TRBD2
v_gene: TRBV7-9
j_gene: TRBJ2-2
abundance: many
CDR3aa: CASSFRPGTSGTGELFF
CDR3nt: TGTGCCAGCAGCTTTCGCCCCGGGACTAGCGGGACCGGGGAGCTGTTTTTT

d_gene: -
v_gene: TRBV10-3
j_gene: TRBJ2-1
abundance: few
CDR3aa: CAIGRGTLNEQFF
CDR3nt: TGTGCCATCGGTAGGGGTACCCTCAATGAGCAGTTCTTC

d_gene: -
v_gene: TRBV12-3/TRBV12-4
j_gene: TRBJ2-4
abundance: many
CDR3aa: CASSCQGCKNIQYF
CDR3nt: TGTGCCAGCAGCTGTCAGGGGTGCAAAAACATTCAGTACTTC

d_gene: TRBD2
v_gene: TRBV5-1
j_gene: TRBJ2-7
abundance: many
CDR3aa: CASSLGLAGDEQYF
CDR3nt: TGTGCCAGCAGCTTGGGACTAGCGGGAGACGAGCAGTACTTC

d_gene: -
v_gene: TRBV7-2
j_gene: TRBJ1-2
abundance: -
CDR3aa: CASSFSPGTRTGYTF
CDR3nt: TGTGCCAGCAGCTTCTCTCCCGGGACAAGAACTGGCTACACCTTC

d_gene: -
v_gene: TRBV20-1
j_gene: TRBJ2-7
abundance: many
CDR3aa: CSAREPPTVLYEQYF
CDR3nt: TGCAGTGCTAGAGAGCCTCCCACCGTCCTCTACGAGCAGTACTTC

d_gene: TRBD2
v_gene: TRBV5-1
j_gene: TRBJ2-1
abundance: few
CDR3aa: CASSPGLDPTPSNEQFF
CDR3nt: TGCGCCAGCAGCCCGGGACTAGACCCAACCCCATCGAATGAGCAGTTCTTC

d_gene: -
v_gene: TRBV6-2/TRBV6-3
j_gene: TRBJ2-1
abundance: many
CDR3aa: CASSSDMSIEEQFF
CDR3nt: TGTGCCAGCAGTTCGGATATGTCAATTGAGGAGCAGTTCTTC

d_gene: -
v_gene: TRBV5-6
j_gene: TRBJ2-3
abundance: many
CDR3aa: CASSLVGRGDTQYF
CDR3nt: TGTGCCAGCAGCTTGGTAGGAAGAGGAGATACGCAGTATTTT

d_gene: -
v_gene: TRBV18
j_gene: TRBJ1-4
abundance: many
CDR3aa: CASSPGNEKLFF
CDR3nt: TGTGCCAGCTCACCCGGGAATGAAAAACTGTTTTTT

d_gene: TRBD1
v_gene: TRBV4-1
j_gene: TRBJ2-6
abundance: few
CDR3aa: CASSHPYGTGTSVGANVLTF
CDR3nt: TGCGCCAGCAGCCACCCCTATGGGACAGGGACCTCCGTAGGGGCCAACGTCCTGACTTTC

d_gene: -
v_gene: TRBV20-1
j_gene: TRBJ2-3
abundance: -
CDR3aa: CSATRVSGTDTQYF
CDR3nt: TGCAGTGCTACCCGGGTCAGTGGCACAGATACGCAGTATTTT

d_gene: -
v_gene: TRBV7-2
j_gene: TRBJ2-1
abundance: -
CDR3aa: CASTRLGGASYNEQFF
CDR3nt: TGTGCCAGCACCCGATTGGGGGGCGCCTCCTACAATGAGCAGTTCTTC

d_gene: -
v_gene: TRBV20-1
j_gene: TRBJ2-3
abundance: once
CDR3aa: CSASSDVSTDTQYF
CDR3nt: TGCAGTGCTAGTAGTGACGTATCGACAGATACGCAGTATTTT

d_gene: -
v_gene: TRBV12-3/TRBV12-4
j_gene: TRBJ1-5
abundance: many
CDR3aa: CASGRNQPQHF
CDR3nt: TGTGCCAGTGGGCGGAATCAGCCCCAGCATTTT

d_gene: -
v_gene: TRBV10-3
j_gene: TRBJ1-1
abundance: -
CDR3aa: CAISEKAGTGMNTEAFF
CDR3nt: TGTGCCATCAGTGAGAAAGCCGGAACGGGGATGAACACTGAAGCTTTCTTT

d_gene: TRBD2
v_gene: TRBV20-1
j_gene: TRBJ2-7
abundance: few
CDR3aa: CSARDGSGGAYEQYF
CDR3nt: TGCAGTGCTAGAGATGGCAGCGGGGGGGCCTACGAGCAGTACTTC

d_gene: -
v_gene: TRBV5-1
j_gene: TRBJ2-2
abundance: -
CDR3aa: CASSLGGLPNTGELFF
CDR3nt: TGCGCCAGCAGCTTGGGAGGACTACCGAACACCGGGGAGCTGTTTTTT

d_gene: -
v_gene: TRBV5-1
j_gene: TRBJ2-5
abundance: many
CDR3aa: CASSRTRTSQETQYF
CDR3nt: TGCGCCAGCAGCCGCACTAGAACTAGCCAAGAGACCCAGTACTTC

d_gene: -
v_gene: TRBV6-2/TRBV6-3
j_gene: TRBJ1-3
abundance: -
CDR3aa: CASRNRGNTIYF
CDR3nt: TGTGCCAGCAGAAACAGGGGAAACACCATATATTTT

d_gene: TRBD1
v_gene: TRBV29-1
j_gene: TRBJ2-7
abundance: -
CDR3aa: CSVDQGDRDSYEQYF
CDR3nt: TGCAGCGTCGATCAGGGGGACAGGGATTCCTACGAGCAGTACTTC

d_gene: -
v_gene: TRBV7-9
j_gene: TRBJ2-2
abundance: -
CDR3aa: CASSSLAPTGGRELFF
CDR3nt: TGTGCCAGCAGCTCTCTTGCCCCAACTGGGGGCCGGGAGCTGTTTTTT

d_gene: TRBD2
v_gene: TRBV12-3/TRBV12-4
j_gene: TRBJ2-3
abundance: few
CDR3aa: CASRPAGSGRTPSTDTQYF
CDR3nt: TGTGCCAGCCGACCGGCTGGTAGCGGGAGGACCCCGAGCACAGATACGCAGTATTTT

d_gene: TRBD2
v_gene: TRBV9
j_gene: TRBJ2-7
abundance: few
CDR3aa: CASSDGGGTTKEQYF
CDR3nt: TGTGCCAGCAGCGACGGGGGGGGTACTACTAAGGAGCAGTACTTC

d_gene: -
v_gene: TRBV5-6
j_gene: TRBJ2-3
abundance: -
CDR3aa: CASSLGTGRGTDTQYF
CDR3nt: TGTGCCAGCAGCTTGGGTACCGGCCGGGGAACAGATACGCAGTATTTT

d_gene: -
v_gene: TRBV27
j_gene: TRBJ2-1
abundance: few
CDR3aa: CASIAGLNNEQFF
CDR3nt: TGTGCCAGCATTGCGGGGCTTAACAATGAGCAGTTCTTC

d_gene: -
v_gene: TRBV9
j_gene: TRBJ1-1
abundance: -
CDR3aa: CASSVAGTHEAFF
CDR3nt: TGTGCCAGCAGCGTAGCAGGGACCCATGAAGCTTTCTTT

d_gene: -
v_gene: TRBV5-1
j_gene: TRBJ2-1
abundance: few
CDR3aa: CASTAAYNEQFF
CDR3nt: TGCGCCAGCACAGCCGCGTACAATGAGCAGTTCTTC

d_gene: -
v_gene: TRBV20-1
j_gene: TRBJ2-7
abundance: -
CDR3aa: CSARDGGMAEQYF
CDR3nt: TGCAGTGCTAGAGATGGCGGGATGGCCGAGCAGTACTTC

d_gene: -
v_gene: TRBV4-3
j_gene: TRBJ2-3
abundance: few
CDR3aa: CASSQNPGAVPGDTQYF
CDR3nt: TGCGCCAGCAGCCAAAATCCCGGCGCGGTACCAGGGGATACGCAGTATTTT

d_gene: -
v_gene: TRBV25-1
j_gene: TRBJ1-4
abundance: few
CDR3aa: CASSEMKGFNEKLFF
CDR3nt: TGTGCCAGCAGTGAAATGAAGGGGTTCAATGAAAAACTGTTTTTT